This entry describes one T cell receptor (beta chain). The clone's antigen remains unknown. One base away there is no much larger clone; base qualities are not given. This entry is derived from a study of blood T cell repertoires in COVID-19 (dated by TCRdb to 2019 to 2021). In terms of the full investigation: The collaborator samples originated in the United States, Italy and Spain and spanned the acute and convalescent phases of COVID-19. The material from the prospective study consisted of cDNA or gDNA derived from T cells, B-cell-depleted T cells, or PBMCs. The dataset comprised deeply sampled blood TCRbeta repertoires from subjects exposed to, actively infected with, or recovered from COVID-19. The repertoires were released in a freely available public database meant as a resource for research on the immune response to SARS-CoV-2. Samples came from the ongoing ImmuneRACE study (first 160 participants) plus 1,254 subjects from 6 global collaborators. The sample metadata nearly always contained a de-identified subject ID, COVID-19 status, age in years and sex. HLA class I and class II types, where available, came from metadata supplied by the sample provider rather than from assay-based typing. Points the paper makes about the study in general: The quantity of clinical and demographic metadata differed by source and by participant and was supplied without curation.

Each collaborating institution followed its own protocols to collect whole blood in K2EDTA tubes. For TCRbeta analysis, collaborators shipped samples in one of three forms: frozen whole blood, isolated PBMCs, or DNA extracted from either of those sample types. The immunoSEQ Assay, a bias-controlled multiplex PCR, was used to amplify TCRbeta CDR3 regions from genomic DNA. The study's processing was this. The number of nucleated cells in each sample was estimated from the amplification of reference gene primers within the assay. Sequence reads were collapsed and filtered to measure the absolute abundance of every unique TCRbeta CDR3 rearrangement. Productive Simpson clonality was computed per sample as the square root of Simpson's diversity index over productive rearrangements. TCRdb limited this immuneACCESS table to in-frame rearrangements with V and J called. A share of clones is missing; checked studies link under half to unresolved V genes, and the rest is unexplained. V and J calls and clone size are those listed in that table; D and trimming were worked out from the DNA. Here the sample has roughly 60,000 clones; approximately 90% occur a single time. Around 10% of the sample comes from the top ten.

Deletion took 10 bases off V and 9 bases off J, with a span of 19 bases between the germline ends. The CDR3 contains 14 residues, cysteine and phenylalanine counted. Only the CDR3 region is kept as DNA, spanning 42 bases read in frame from base 1. Via the germline V gene, CDR1 is ENHRY and CDR2 SYGVKD. The sequence was obtained from a human donor with acute or convalescent COVID-19. The donor label of this sample is uncertain. Recombination connected TRBV10-3 to TRBJ1-6; TRBD1 is possibly the D segment (5 matching bases). Sequencing used peripheral blood. CDR3 sequence: CATQGPPYGSPLHF. DNA sequence: TGTGCCACCCAGGGTCCCCCTTATGGTTCACCCCTCCACTTT.